This T cell receptor beta chain was retrieved from a study of tumor-infiltrating lymphocytes in primary liver carcinoma. Study background: Staged T1-T3 N0M0, the tumors had sizes that ranged from roughly 4.2 to 10 cm across.

Points on this clonotype: Its specificity is unknown. This may be a read error, as it is one base from a much larger clone.

Total RNA (around 0.45 ug) served as template for TCR beta cDNA synthesis primed by a constant-region primer. Amplification in three nested multiplex PCR rounds with slightly modified ARM-PCR gave rise to TCR beta libraries. The study ran its first two PCR rounds for roughly 9 cycles each, using TRBV1-TRBV30 forward primers and a C-beta reverse primer. Each CDR3 protein gets one entry after TCRdb re-called the multiplex PCR reads with MiXCR. The table has approximately 92,000 distinct CDR3 sequences, 68% seen once. There are 16 residues in the CDR3. V was trimmed by 4 bases and J by 1 base, leaving 15 bases between them. The study co-extracted DNA and RNA from around 18-30 mg of unsorted bulk tissue. The study, taken as a whole, reports: Lower overlap was observed for tumor-adjacent and tumor-blood pairs relative to tumor region pairs.

This clonotype was obtained from a man in his forties with primary liver carcinoma and hepatitis B virus infection. Sequencing input: tumor-adjacent normal liver tissue. The chain joins TRBV12-3 or TRBV12-4 to TRBJ2-3; D is uncertain. For the CDR3, the DNA is TGTGCCAGCAGTTCGCCCATAGGGTATGGCACAGATACGCAGTATTTT. This codes for CASSSPIGYGTDTQYF.